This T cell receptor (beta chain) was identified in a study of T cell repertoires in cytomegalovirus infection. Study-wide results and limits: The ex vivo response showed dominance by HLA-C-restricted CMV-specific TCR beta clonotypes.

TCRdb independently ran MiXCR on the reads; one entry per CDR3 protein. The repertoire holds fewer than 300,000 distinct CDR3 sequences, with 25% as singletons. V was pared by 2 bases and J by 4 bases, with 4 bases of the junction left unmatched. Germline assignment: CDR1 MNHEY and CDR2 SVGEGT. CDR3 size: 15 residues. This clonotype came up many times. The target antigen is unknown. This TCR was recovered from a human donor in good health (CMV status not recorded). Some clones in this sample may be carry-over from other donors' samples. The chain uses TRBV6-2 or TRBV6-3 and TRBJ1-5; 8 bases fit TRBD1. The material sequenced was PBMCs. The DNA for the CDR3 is TGTGCCAGCAGTTACCGGGACAGGAGAAATCAGCCCCAGCATTTT. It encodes CASSYRDRRNQPQHF.